This T cell receptor beta chain was identified in a study of blood T cell repertoires in COVID-19. Produced via immunoSEQ multiplex PCR; TCRdb's table is partial and in-frame only. The repertoire holds approximately 65,000 clones, 90% seen once, with under 0.6% in the top ten. The germline gives CDR1 MDHEN, CDR2 SYDVKM. The length of the CDR3 is 14 residues. The V end was cut by 4 bases, the J end by 5 bases, with 14 bases between. This clone was counted once. The V gene is TRBV28, the J gene TRBJ2-5; maybe TRBD2 (6 bases). This clonotype originated in a man aged 45 to 65 with COVID-19, enrolled during active disease. Source material: peripheral blood. In DNA, the CDR3 is TGTGCCAGCAGTTGGGACGGGAGACGGGAGACCCAGTACTTC. This gives the protein CASSWDGRRETQYF.